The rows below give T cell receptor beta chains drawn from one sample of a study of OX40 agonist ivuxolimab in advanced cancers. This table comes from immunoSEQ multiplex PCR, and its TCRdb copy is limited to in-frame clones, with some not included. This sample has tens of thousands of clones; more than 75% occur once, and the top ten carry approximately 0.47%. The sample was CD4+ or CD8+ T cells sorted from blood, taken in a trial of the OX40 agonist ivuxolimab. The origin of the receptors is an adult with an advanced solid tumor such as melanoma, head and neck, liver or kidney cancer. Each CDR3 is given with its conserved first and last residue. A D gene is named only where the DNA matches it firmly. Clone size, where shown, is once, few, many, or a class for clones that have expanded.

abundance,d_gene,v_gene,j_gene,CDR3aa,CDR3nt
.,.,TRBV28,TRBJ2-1,CASSFPPHSSGEQFF,TGTGCCAGCAGTTTTCCTCCTCACTCCAGCGGTGAGCAGTTCTTC
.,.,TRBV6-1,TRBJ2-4,CASSEAGWGIQYF,TGTGCCAGCAGTGAAGCGGGATGGGGCATTCAGTACTTC
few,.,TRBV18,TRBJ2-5,CASSELGQKGETQYF,TGTGCCAGCTCAGAGCTTGGACAGAAGGGAGAGACCCAGTACTTC
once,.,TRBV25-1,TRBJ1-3,CASSESLGSGNTIYF,TGTGCCAGCAGTGAATCTCTGGGGTCCGGAAACACCATATATTTT
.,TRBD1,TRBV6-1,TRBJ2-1,CATKTTGIVNEQFF,TGTGCCACCAAAACGACAGGGATTGTTAATGAGCAGTTCTTC
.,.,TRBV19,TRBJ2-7,CASSIGQRRAEQYF,TGTGCCAGTAGTATTGGCCAGAGGAGGGCCGAGCAGTACTTC
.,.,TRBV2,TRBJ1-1,CASRMNTEAFF,TGTGCCAGCAGGATGAACACTGAAGCTTTCTTT
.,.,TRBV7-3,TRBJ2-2,CASSLTFTGELFF,TGTGCCAGCAGCTTAACGTTCACCGGGGAGCTGTTTTTT
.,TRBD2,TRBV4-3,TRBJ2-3,CASSETSGSTDTQYF,TGCGCCAGCAGCGAAACTAGCGGTAGCACAGATACGCAGTATTTT
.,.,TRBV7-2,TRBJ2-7,CASSRGGGAAIYEQYF,TGTGCCAGCAGCCGAGGAGGAGGGGCGGCTATCTACGAGCAGTACTTC
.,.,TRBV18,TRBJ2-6,CASSPGARVSGANVLTF,TGTGCCAGCTCACCCGGGGCGCGGGTCTCTGGGGCCAACGTCCTGACTTTC
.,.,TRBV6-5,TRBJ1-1,CASSTTSSLGAEAFF,TGTGCCAGCAGTACGACGTCCAGTCTTGGGGCTGAAGCTTTCTTT
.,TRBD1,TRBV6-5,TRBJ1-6,CASSRTGYNSPLHF,TGTGCCAGCAGTCGGACAGGGTATAATTCACCCCTCCACTTT
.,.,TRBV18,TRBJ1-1,CASSSFTGTNTEAFF,TGTGCCAGCTCAAGTTTTACAGGGACCAACACTGAAGCTTTCTTT
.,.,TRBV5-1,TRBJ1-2,CASSLARGNYGYTF,TGCGCCAGCAGCTTGGCTAGGGGGAACTATGGCTACACCTTC
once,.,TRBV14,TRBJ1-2,CASSPGQNLYGYTF,TGTGCCAGCAGCCCCGGACAGAATCTCTATGGCTACACCTTC
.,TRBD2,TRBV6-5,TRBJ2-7,CASSYSWGGTYEQYF,TGTGCCAGCAGTTACTCGTGGGGGGGGACCTACGAGCAGTACTTC
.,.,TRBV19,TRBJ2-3,CASSAGDTQYF,TGTGCCAGTAGTGCCGGAGATACGCAGTATTTT
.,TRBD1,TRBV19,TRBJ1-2,CASSIDRASGYTF,TGTGCCAGTAGTATCGACAGGGCGAGCGGCTACACCTTC
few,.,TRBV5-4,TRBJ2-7,CASRSLAF,TGTGCCAGCAGGTCACTAGCCTTC
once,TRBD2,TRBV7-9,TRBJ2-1,CASSFLAGDNEQFF,TGTGCCAGCAGCTTCTTAGCGGGGGATAATGAGCAGTTCTTC
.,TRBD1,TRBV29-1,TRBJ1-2,CSADRGDYGYTF,TGCAGCGCTGACAGGGGAGACTATGGCTACACCTTC
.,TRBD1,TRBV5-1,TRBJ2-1,CASSLSWDRVFF,TGCGCCAGCAGCTTGTCTTGGGACAGGGTATTCTTC
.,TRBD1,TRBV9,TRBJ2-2,CASSVAGGALSGELFF,TGTGCCAGCAGCGTAGCAGGGGGCGCGTTGTCCGGGGAGCTGTTTTTT
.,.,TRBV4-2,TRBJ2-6,CASSIHTKGYNRANVLTF,TGTGCCAGCAGCATTCACACCAAAGGTTACAATCGGGCCAACGTCCTGACTTTC
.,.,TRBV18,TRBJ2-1,CASSPPEVGGLEQFF,TGTGCCAGCTCACCACCGGAGGTAGGAGGCCTTGAGCAGTTCTTC
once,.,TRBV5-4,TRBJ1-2,CASSLASRNWDYTF,TGTGCCAGCAGCTTGGCCAGTAGAAATTGGGACTACACCTTC
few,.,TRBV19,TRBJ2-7,CATSGTLTGEQYF,TGTGCCACCTCCGGGACACTCACTGGGGAGCAGTACTTC
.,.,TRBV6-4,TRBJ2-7,CASSTRAGGPYEQYF,TGTGCCAGCAGTACCCGTGCTGGGGGCCCCTACGAGCAGTACTTC
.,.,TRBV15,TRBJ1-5,CATSRVGFRSNQPQHF,TGTGCCACCAGCAGAGTGGGTTTTCGCAGCAATCAGCCCCAGCATTTT
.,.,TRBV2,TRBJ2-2,CASKVVAFGELFF,TGTGCCAGCAAGGTGGTGGCCTTCGGGGAGCTGTTTTTT
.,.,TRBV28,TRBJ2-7,CASGGGTYEQYF,TGTGCCAGCGGTGGAGGGACCTACGAGCAGTACTTC